This T cell receptor beta chain was observed in a study of post-analysis software for immune sequencing data. Prepared libraries of TCR beta cDNA carried unique molecular identifiers. Via MiXCR, TCRdb re-called the PCR reads, giving one row per CDR3 protein. The sample includes around 160,000 distinct CDR3 sequences, about 36% seen only once; the top ten take under 30%. Study results and limitations: Relative to controls, patients with multiple sclerosis showed significantly lower normalized Chao1 diversity. Batch-mates among the samples co-clustered strongly by F measure.

A word on this clonotype: The target antigen is unknown.

The V end lost 6 bases, the J end lost 4 bases, and 10 bases lay between the germline ends. This CDR3 contains 11 residues. Germline CDR1 and CDR2: SQVTM and ANQGSEA. This clonotype was sampled from a girl aged 5-17 years with multiple sclerosis. Material: blood, obtained after autologous hematopoietic stem cell transplantation. This chain joins TRBV29-1 and TRBJ2-7; D might be TRBD1 (5 bases). The CDR3 DNA reads as TGCAGCGTGGGAACAGGATACGAGCAGTACTTC. Its translation: CSVGTGYEQYF.